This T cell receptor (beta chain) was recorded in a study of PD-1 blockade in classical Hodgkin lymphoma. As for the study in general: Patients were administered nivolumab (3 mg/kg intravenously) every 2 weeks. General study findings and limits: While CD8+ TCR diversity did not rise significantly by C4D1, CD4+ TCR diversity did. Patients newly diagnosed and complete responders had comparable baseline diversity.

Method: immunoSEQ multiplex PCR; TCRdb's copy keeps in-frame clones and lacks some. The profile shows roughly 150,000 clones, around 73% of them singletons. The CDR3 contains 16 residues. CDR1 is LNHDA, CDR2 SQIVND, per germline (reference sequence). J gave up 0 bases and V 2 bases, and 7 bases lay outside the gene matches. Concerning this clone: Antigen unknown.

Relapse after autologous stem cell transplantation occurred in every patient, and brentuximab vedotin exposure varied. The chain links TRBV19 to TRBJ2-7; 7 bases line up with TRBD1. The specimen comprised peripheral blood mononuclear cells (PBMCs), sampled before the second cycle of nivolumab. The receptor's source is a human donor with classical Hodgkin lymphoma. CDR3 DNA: TGTGCCAGTAGTATATTAGGGACAGCGACCTCCTACGAGCAGTACTTC. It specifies CASSILGTATSYEQYF.